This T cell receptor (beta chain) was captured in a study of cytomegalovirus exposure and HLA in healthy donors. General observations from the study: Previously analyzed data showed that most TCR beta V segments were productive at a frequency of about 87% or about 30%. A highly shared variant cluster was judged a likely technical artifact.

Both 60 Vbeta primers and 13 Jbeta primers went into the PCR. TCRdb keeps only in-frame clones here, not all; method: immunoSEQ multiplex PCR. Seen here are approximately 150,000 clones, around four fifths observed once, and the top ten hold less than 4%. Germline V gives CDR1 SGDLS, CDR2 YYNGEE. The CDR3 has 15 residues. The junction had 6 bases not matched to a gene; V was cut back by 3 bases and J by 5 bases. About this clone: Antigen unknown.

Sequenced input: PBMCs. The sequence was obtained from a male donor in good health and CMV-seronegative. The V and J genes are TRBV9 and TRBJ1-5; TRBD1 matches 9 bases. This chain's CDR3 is CASSASDRGDQPQHF. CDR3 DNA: TGTGCCAGCAGCGCCTCCGACAGGGGGGATCAGCCCCAGCATTTT.